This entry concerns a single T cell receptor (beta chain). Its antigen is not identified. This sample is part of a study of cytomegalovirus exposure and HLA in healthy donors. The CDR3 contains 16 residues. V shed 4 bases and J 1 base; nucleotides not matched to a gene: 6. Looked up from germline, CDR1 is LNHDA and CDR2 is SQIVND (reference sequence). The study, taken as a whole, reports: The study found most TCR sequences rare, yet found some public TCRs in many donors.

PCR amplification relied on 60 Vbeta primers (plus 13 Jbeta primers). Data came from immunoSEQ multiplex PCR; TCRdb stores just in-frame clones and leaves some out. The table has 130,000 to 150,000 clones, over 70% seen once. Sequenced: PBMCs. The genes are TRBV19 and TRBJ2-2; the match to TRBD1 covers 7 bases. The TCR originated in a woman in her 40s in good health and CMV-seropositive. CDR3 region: CASSRDSLVNTGELFF. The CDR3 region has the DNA TGTGCCAGTAGTAGGGACAGTCTGGTGAACACCGGGGAGCTGTTTTTT.